These 30 T cell receptor beta chains share one sample of origin, sequenced in a study of blood T cell repertoires in COVID-19. Profiled with immunoSEQ multiplex PCR; TCRdb holds only in-frame clones, not every one. The sample has about 52,000 clones, roughly four fifths seen once; the top ten hold roughly 7.1%. The sequenced material came from peripheral blood. The source of these receptors is a man aged 65 to 85 with active COVID-19.

The chain carries TRBV4-2 and TRBJ1-1, with 7 bases fitting TRBD1. V gave up 4 bases and J gave up 10 bases; unmatched junction bases: 9. Germline V lookup: CDR1 LGHNA, CDR2 YNFKEQ. This CDR3 is 13 amino acids long. CDR3 region: CASSRNTGDRAFF. The CDR3 coding sequence is TGTGCCAGCAGCCGGAACACAGGGGATCGAGCTTTCTTT.

V is TRBV9 and J is TRBJ1-5; TRBD1 aligns across 7 bases. This CDR3 has 15 residues. Germline CDR1 reads SGDLS; CDR2 reads YYNGEE. Trimming cost V 3 bases and J 2 bases; bases outside gene matches: 5. CDR3 sequence (DNA): TGTGCCAGCAGCGAGAGAGGGGGCCGCAATCAGCCCCAGCATTTT. The encoded protein is CASSERGGRNQPQHF.

The rearrangement uses TRBV13 and TRBJ2-5, with D possibly matching TRBD1 (6 bases). The CDR3 runs 14 residues. Per germline, CDR1 PRHDT and CDR2 FYEKMQ (reference sequence). Between the trimmed V and J ends, which lost 4 bases and 2 bases, there was a span of 11 bases. The CDR3 region has the DNA TGTGCCAGCAGCTCAGAAGGACAGCAAGAGACCCAGTACTTC. Protein sequence: CASSSEGQQETQYF.

This clone was counted a few times. The chain couples TRBV5-5 to TRBJ1-6, with D uncertain. V shed 2 bases and J shed 4 bases, with 7 bases lying between them. The CDR3 is 14 amino acids. Germline assignment: CDR1 SGHKS and CDR2 YYEKEE (reference sequence). For the CDR3, the DNA is TGTGCCAGCAGCTTACCAGATTATAATTCACCCCTCCACTTT. This codes for CASSLPDYNSPLHF.

The chain is built from TRBV19 and TRBJ2-7; D is unresolved. Trimming pared 1 base from V and 1 base from J, leaving 11 bases between. This CDR3 is built from 15 residues. CDR1 and CDR2 from the germline V gene are LNHDA and SQIVND (reference sequence). The chain's CDR3 is CASSIVLSPSYEQYF. Written as DNA, the CDR3 is TGTGCCAGTAGTATAGTACTGTCACCGTCCTACGAGCAGTACTTC.

A few counts support this clone. The rearrangement joins TRBV29-1 to TRBJ2-1; the match to TRBD1 covers 10 bases. The V and J ends lost 6 bases and 9 bases, in that order; junction bases with no gene match: 14. The CDR3 sequence is 15 residues long. Germline V gene data show CDR1 as SQVTM and CDR2 as ANQGSEA. The CDR3 DNA follows: TGCAGCGTCCTAACCGGGACAGGGGCCCGTAGTGAGCAGTTCTTC. Protein sequence: CSVLTGTGARSEQFF.

The chain joins TRBV30 to TRBJ1-4; TRBD1 aligns across 9 bases. Looked up from germline, CDR1 is GTSNPN and CDR2 is SVGIG (reference sequence). Trimming removed 1 base from V and 8 bases from J; junction bases left unmatched: 5. This CDR3 has 14 residues. In DNA, the CDR3 is TGTGCCTGGAGTGGCGGGACAGGGACAGAAAAACTGTTTTTT. Protein product: CAWSGGTGTEKLFF.

The gene calls are TRBV3-1 (or the pseudogene TRBV3-2) and TRBJ2-7; 12 bases line up with TRBD1. Germline CDR1 reads LGHDT; CDR2 reads YNNKEL (reference sequence). The V gene end was trimmed by 4 bases and the J gene end by 6 bases; junction bases not matched to a gene: 13. This CDR3 has 17 residues. This chain's CDR3 is CASSLGPTGTGGSEQYF. Here the CDR3 DNA reads TGTGCCAGCAGCCTAGGGCCGACCGGGACAGGGGGCTCCGAGCAGTACTTC.

The chain recombines TRBV4-1 with TRBJ1-1; 8 bases match TRBD1. Germline trimming cut 0 bases from V and 5 bases from J; bases unmatched to any gene: 5. There are 15 residues in the CDR3. CDR1 MGHRA and CDR2 YSYEKL come from the germline V gene. Written as DNA, the CDR3 is TGCGCCAGCAGCCAAGATAGCAGGGGGCAGACTGAAGCTTTCTTT. This codes for CASSQDSRGQTEAFF.

J is TRBJ2-7 and V is TRBV2; 8 positions match TRBD1. This CDR3 has 14 residues. V lost 7 bases, J lost 2 bases, and 7 bases stayed unmatched. Germline V lookup: CDR1 SNHLY, CDR2 FYNNEI. The CDR3 bases are TGTGCCAGCACCAGGACAGGGTCACCCTACGAGCAGTACTTC. Its translation is CASTRTGSPYEQYF.

This clone was observed a single time. The CDR3 bases are TGTGCCAGCAGTCCCGGGACTAATCAAGAGACCCAGTACTTC. Translated, it gives CASSPGTNQETQYF. This chain joins TRBV5-4 and TRBJ2-5; 7 bases are a match to TRBD2. This CDR3 has 14 residues. With V trimmed by 5 bases and J by 2 bases, 6 bases remained unmatched. Germline-derived CDR1 and CDR2 are SGHNT and YYREEE (reference sequence).

The rearrangement uses TRBV7-3 and TRBJ2-3, with TRBD1 identical over 9 bases. CDR3 size: 16 residues. The V gene's germline CDR1 is SGHTA and CDR2 FQGTGA. The V and J ends lost 5 bases and 1 base, in that order; junction bases with no gene match: 7. The CDR3 sequence is CASSTGTGFGTDTQYF. The CDR3, as DNA: TGTGCCAGCAGCACCGGGACAGGGTTCGGCACAGATACGCAGTATTTT.

The rearrangement uses TRBV13 and TRBJ1-2; D perhaps matches TRBD1 (5 bases). Per the germline V gene, CDR1 is PRHDT and CDR2 is FYEKMQ (reference sequence). CDR3 length: 13 amino acids. V lost 3 bases, J lost 4 bases, and 9 bases lay in between. CDR3 sequence reads: CASSFKGSYGYTF. CDR3 sequence (DNA): TGTGCCAGCAGCTTTAAGGGGTCCTATGGCTACACCTTC.

The V and J genes are TRBV5-1 and TRBJ2-3, with 10 bases identical to TRBD2. Germline assignment: CDR1 SGHRS and CDR2 YFSETQ. Unmatched junction bases numbered 8, after V lost 3 bases and J lost 4 bases. This CDR3 has 16 residues. CDR3: CASSSSAGGRADTQYF. The CDR3 DNA follows: TGCGCCAGCAGCTCCTCAGCGGGGGGGAGGGCAGATACGCAGTATTTT.

CDR3 DNA sequence: TGTGCCAGCAGCCAAGCCGGCAGGGCAGACACTGAAGCTTTCTTT. Translated, it gives CASSQAGRADTEAFF. The chain has TRBV4-2 and TRBJ1-1; D perhaps matches TRBD1 (5 bases). Germline V gene sequence: CDR1 LGHNA, CDR2 YNFKEQ. There are 15 residues in the CDR3. The V and J ends lost 1 base and 3 bases respectively, with 12 bases between them.

This chain uses TRBV3-1 (or the pseudogene TRBV3-2) with TRBJ2-1; D might be TRBD2 (6 bases). With 6 bases removed from V and 6 bases from J, the gap between germline ends came to 15 bases. In germline, CDR1 is LGHDT, CDR2 YNNKEL (reference sequence). The CDR3 totals 14 residues. The chain's CDR3 is CASSSGLGVNEQFF. CDR3 nucleotides: TGTGCCAGCAGTTCGGGACTGGGGGTCAATGAGCAGTTCTTC.

V gene TRBV7-2 combines with J gene TRBJ2-7; the D gene is possibly TRBD2 (5 bases). V lost 0 bases to trimming and J lost 2 bases, with 11 bases between them. The CDR3 has 15 residues. From germline, CDR1 is SGHTA and CDR2 FQGNSA. The CDR3 protein is CASSLAQIATYEQYF. Here the CDR3 DNA reads TGTGCCAGCAGCTTAGCGCAGATAGCGACCTACGAGCAGTACTTC.

The CDR3 loop is CASRPTGDLNTEAFF. The CDR3 DNA sequence: TGTGCCAGCAGACCCACAGGGGACCTGAACACTGAAGCTTTCTTT. The chain combines TRBV2 with TRBJ1-1, with 7 bases aligning to TRBD1. Looked up from germline, CDR1 is SNHLY and CDR2 is FYNNEI. This CDR3 contains 15 residues. V lost 6 bases and J lost 0; bases outside the gene matches: 7.

This clone was detected a few times. The chain carries TRBV4-3 and TRBJ1-1; the D gene is possibly TRBD1 (6 bases). The ends were cut back, 4 bases at V and 11 bases at J, with 14 bases in the middle. Germline CDR1 and CDR2: LGHNA and YSLEER. The CDR3 is made up of 12 amino acids. DNA for the CDR3: TGCGCCAGCAGCCGGAACCGGGACACGGCTTTCTTT. Protein: CASSRNRDTAFF.

The chain is built from TRBV11-2 and TRBJ1-6; the D is unclear. Trimming removed 2 bases at V and 7 bases at J, with 12 bases between. The CDR3 is 15 residues long. Germline V lookup: CDR1 SGHAT, CDR2 FQNNGV. The CDR3 loop is CASSLTPGTNSPLHF. CDR3 nucleotide sequence: TGTGCCAGCAGCTTAACCCCGGGAACCAATTCACCCCTCCACTTT.

This clone showed up just once. The J gene is TRBJ1-2, the V gene TRBV27; unclear D gene. The CDR3 has 13 amino acids. The V end was cut by 3 bases, the J end by 3 bases, with 8 bases between. From germline, CDR1 is MNHEY and CDR2 SMNVEV (reference sequence). CDR3 coding DNA: TGTGCCAGCAGTTTTATCGGGGACTATGGCTACACCTTC. Amino acids: CASSFIGDYGYTF.

The V and J genes are TRBV4-1 and TRBJ2-2, with TRBD1 matching 8 bases. Germline V lookup: CDR1 MGHRA, CDR2 YSYEKL. Trimming removed 4 bases from V and 6 bases from J; junction bases left unmatched: 7. The CDR3 extends over 15 amino acids. The CDR3 DNA is TGCGCCAGCAGCCGGGCAGGGGGCATCGCCGGGGAGCTGTTTTTT. It translates to CASSRAGGIAGELFF.

This chain uses TRBV7-8 with TRBJ2-7, with TRBD2 identical over 8 bases. The CDR3 covers 15 residues. CDR1 is SGHVS and CDR2 is FQNEAQ in the germline V gene. With 0 bases clipped from V and 2 bases from J, the junction kept 3 bases outside the gene matches. The CDR3: CASSLARGAPYEQYF. The DNA of the CDR3 is TGTGCCAGCAGCTTAGCGCGGGGGGCCCCCTACGAGCAGTACTTC.

This chain connects TRBV10-3 to TRBJ2-5, with 7 bases identical to TRBD2. Germline loops: CDR1 ENHRY, CDR2 SYGVKD. The CDR3 has 14 residues. With V trimmed by 4 bases and J by 5 bases, 7 bases remained unmatched. CDR3 amino acids: CAISGPLGGETQYF. DNA of the CDR3: TGTGCCATCAGTGGGCCACTCGGGGGGGAGACCCAGTACTTC.

The chain links TRBV7-9 to TRBJ1-3, with D hard to call. Germline V gene data show CDR1 as SEHNR and CDR2 as FQNEAQ (reference sequence). Trimming removed 6 bases from V and 0 bases from J, with 6 bases in between. CDR3 length: 13 amino acids. This CDR3 is CASRSGSGNTIYF. The CDR3 region has the DNA TGTGCCAGCAGAAGCGGCTCTGGAAACACCATATATTTT.

The V gene is TRBV19, the J gene TRBJ2-2, with D perhaps TRBD2 (6 bases). Germline loops: CDR1 LNHDA, CDR2 SQIVND (reference sequence). The CDR3 is 16 amino acids. Between the trimmed V and J ends, which lost 4 bases and 6 bases, there was a span of 18 bases. DNA for the CDR3: TGTGCCAGTAGTAGTCCGGGGAGGACGGTCGCCGGGGAGCTGTTTTTT. Its protein product is CASSSPGRTVAGELFF. Supplemented by reference TRBV19 and TRBJ2-2, the full variable domain reads DGGITQSPKYLFRKEGQNVTLSCEQNLNHDAMYWYRQDPGQGLRLIYYSQIVNDFQKGDIAEGYSVSREKKESFPLTVTSAQKNPTAFYLCASSSPGRTVAGELFFGEGSRLTVL.

In DNA form, the CDR3 reads TGTGCCAGCAGTTACAGCTCCTACAATGAGCAGTTCTTC. This sequence encodes CASSYSSYNEQFF. V is TRBV27 and J is TRBJ2-1, with unresolved D. CDR3 length: 13 amino acids. V gave up 4 bases and J gave up 0 bases, with 4 bases separating them. The germline CDR1 and CDR2 sequences are MNHEY and SMNVEV (reference sequence).

This chain joins TRBV5-1 and TRBJ1-2; 10 bases agree with TRBD1. The CDR3 extends over 15 amino acids. The germline V gene encodes CDR1 SGHRS and CDR2 YFSETQ. The J segment lost 7 bases and the V segment lost 4 bases, leaving 10 bases of the junction unmatched. The CDR3 region has the DNA TGCGCCAGCAGCCTGGAGACAGGGGGCGGGCCTGGCTACACCTTC. Protein sequence: CASSLETGGGPGYTF.

The CDR3 protein is CASSLAPSGANVLTF. In nucleotides, the CDR3 is TGTGCCAGCAGCCTCGCGCCCTCTGGGGCCAACGTCCTGACTTTC. The chain recombines TRBV7-3 with TRBJ2-6, with no clear D. Germline V CDR1 and CDR2: SGHTA, FQGTGA. The CDR3 runs to 15 residues. Trimming stripped 5 bases from V and 0 bases from J, with 8 bases between.

The rearrangement joins TRBV6-5 to TRBJ1-4, with D hard to call. Trimming stripped 7 bases from V and 7 bases from J, with 16 bases between. CDR3 length: 14 amino acids. Germline lookup yields CDR1 MNHEY and CDR2 SVGAGI. CDR3 amino acids: CASTRLGGGEKLFF. The CDR3 DNA reads as TGTGCCAGCACCCGCCTGGGCGGAGGTGAAAAACTGTTTTTT.